This T cell receptor beta chain was recovered during a study of shared clonotypes between healthy human individuals. Turning to the study itself: The cohort comprised a couple of women and a few men. Their ages spanned 18 to 49 years.

The naive CD8 subset, CD45RO-negative cells positively selected for CCR7, excluded terminally differentiated effector memory CD45RA+ cells. This CDR3 is built from 16 residues. V was pared by 4 bases and J by 0 bases, with 6 bases of the junction left unmatched. Germline values: CDR1 SGHRS, CDR2 YFSETQ. Clones were read by immunoSEQ multiplex PCR, and TCRdb kept only the in-frame ones, dropping some. The sample records approximately 2,200,000 clones, 85% to 95% being singletons. The TCR was taken from a man aged 18-30 years in good health. Some clones in this sample may be carry-over from other donors' samples. The sequencing sample was made of naive CD8+ T cells from PBMCs. The chain uses TRBV5-1 and TRBJ2-4, with 8 bases that match TRBD2. The chain's CDR3 is CASSGTSGIAKNIQYF. CDR3 bases: TGCGCCAGCAGCGGTACTAGCGGCATAGCCAAAAACATTCAGTACTTC.